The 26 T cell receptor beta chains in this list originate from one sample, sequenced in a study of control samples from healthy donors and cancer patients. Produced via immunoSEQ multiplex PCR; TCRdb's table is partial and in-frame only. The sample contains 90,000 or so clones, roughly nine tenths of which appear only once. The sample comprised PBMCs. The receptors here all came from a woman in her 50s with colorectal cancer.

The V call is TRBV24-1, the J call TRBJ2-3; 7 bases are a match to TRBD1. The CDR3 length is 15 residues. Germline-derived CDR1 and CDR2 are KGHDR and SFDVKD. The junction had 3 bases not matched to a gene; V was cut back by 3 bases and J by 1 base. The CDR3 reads CATSDKGTGTDTQYF. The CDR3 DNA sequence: TGTGCCACCAGTGATAAGGGGACAGGCACAGATACGCAGTATTTT.

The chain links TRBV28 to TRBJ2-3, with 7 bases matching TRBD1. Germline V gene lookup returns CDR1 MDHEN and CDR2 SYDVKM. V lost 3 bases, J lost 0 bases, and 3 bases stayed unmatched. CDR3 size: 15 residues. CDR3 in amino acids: CASSFGTESTDTQYF. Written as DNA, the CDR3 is TGTGCCAGCAGTTTTGGGACAGAGAGCACAGATACGCAGTATTTT.

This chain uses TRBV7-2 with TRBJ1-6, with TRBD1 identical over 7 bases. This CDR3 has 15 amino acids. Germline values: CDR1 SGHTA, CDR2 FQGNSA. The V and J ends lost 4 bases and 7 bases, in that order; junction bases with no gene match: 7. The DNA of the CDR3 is TGTGCCAGCAGCTCAATGGGGACAGAGAATTCACCCCTCCACTTT. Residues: CASSSMGTENSPLHF.

CDR3 sequence: CASSPPGGLTDTQYF. CDR3 nucleotide sequence: TGTGCCAGCAGCCCCCCAGGGGGGCTCACAGATACGCAGTATTTT. This chain uses TRBV7-9 with TRBJ2-3, with a tentative D call TRBD1 (7 bases). Trimming stripped 5 bases from V and 2 bases from J, with 14 bases between. The germline V gene has CDR1 SEHNR and CDR2 FQNEAQ (reference sequence). The CDR3 extends over 15 amino acids.

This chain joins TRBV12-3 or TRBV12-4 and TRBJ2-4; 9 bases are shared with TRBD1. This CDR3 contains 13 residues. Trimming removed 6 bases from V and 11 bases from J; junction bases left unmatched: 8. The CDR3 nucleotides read TGTGCCAGCAGCCCGGGGACAGGGAGGGTTCAGTACTTC. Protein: CASSPGTGRVQYF.

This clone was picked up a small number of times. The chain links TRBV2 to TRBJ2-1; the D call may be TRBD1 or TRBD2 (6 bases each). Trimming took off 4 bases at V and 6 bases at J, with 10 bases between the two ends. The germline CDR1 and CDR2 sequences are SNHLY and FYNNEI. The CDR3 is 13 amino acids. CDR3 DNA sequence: TGTGCCAGCAGTGTTGGAGGGGGCAATGAGCAGTTCTTC. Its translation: CASSVGGGNEQFF.

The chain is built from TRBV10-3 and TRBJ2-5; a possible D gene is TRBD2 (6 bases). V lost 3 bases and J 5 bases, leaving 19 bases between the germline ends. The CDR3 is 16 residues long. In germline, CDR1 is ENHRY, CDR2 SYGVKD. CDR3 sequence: CAISEQAGGGMETQYF. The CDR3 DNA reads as TGTGCCATCAGTGAACAGGCCGGGGGAGGTATGGAGACCCAGTACTTC.

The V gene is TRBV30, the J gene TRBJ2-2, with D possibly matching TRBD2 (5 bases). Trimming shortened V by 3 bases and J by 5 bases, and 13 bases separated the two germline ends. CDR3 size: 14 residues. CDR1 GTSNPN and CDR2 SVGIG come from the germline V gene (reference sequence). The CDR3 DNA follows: TGTGCCTGGAGAATCGGGATCCCAACCGGGGAGCTGTTTTTT. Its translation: CAWRIGIPTGELFF.

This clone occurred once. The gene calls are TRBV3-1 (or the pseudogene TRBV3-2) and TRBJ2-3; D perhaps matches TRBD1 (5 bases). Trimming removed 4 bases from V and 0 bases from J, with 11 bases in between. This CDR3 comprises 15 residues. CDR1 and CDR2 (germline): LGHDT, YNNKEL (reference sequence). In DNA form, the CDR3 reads TGTGCCAGCAGCCCCAAACAGGCTAGCACAGATACGCAGTATTTT. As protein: CASSPKQASTDTQYF.

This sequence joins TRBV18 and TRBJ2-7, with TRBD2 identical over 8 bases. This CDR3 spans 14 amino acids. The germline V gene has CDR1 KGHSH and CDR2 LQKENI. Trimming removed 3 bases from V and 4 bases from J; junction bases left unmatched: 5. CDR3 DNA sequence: TGTGCCAGCTCACCTGGACTAGCCTCATACGAGCAGTACGTC. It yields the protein CASSPGLASYEQYV.

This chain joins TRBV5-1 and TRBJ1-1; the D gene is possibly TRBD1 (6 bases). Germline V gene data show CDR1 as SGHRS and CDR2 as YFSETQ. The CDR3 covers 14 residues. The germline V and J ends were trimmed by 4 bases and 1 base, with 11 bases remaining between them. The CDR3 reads CASSTSTGNTEAFF. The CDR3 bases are TGCGCCAGCAGCACGTCGACAGGGAACACTGAAGCTTTCTTT. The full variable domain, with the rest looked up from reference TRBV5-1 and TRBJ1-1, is KAGVTQTPRYLIKTRGQQVTLSCSPISGHRSVSWYQQTPGQGLQFLFEYFSETQRNKGNFPGRFSGRQFSNSRSEMNVSTLELGDSALYLCASSTSTGNTEAFFGQGTRLTVV.

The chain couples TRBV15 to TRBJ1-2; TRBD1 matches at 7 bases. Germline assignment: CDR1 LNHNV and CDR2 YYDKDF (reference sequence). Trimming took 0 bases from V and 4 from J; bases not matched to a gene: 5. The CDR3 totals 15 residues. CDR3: CATSRDFKGAYGYTF. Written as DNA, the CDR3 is TGTGCCACCAGCAGAGATTTTAAGGGGGCCTATGGCTACACCTTC. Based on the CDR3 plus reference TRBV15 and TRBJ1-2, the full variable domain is DAMVIQNPRYQVTQFGKPVTLSCSQTLNHNVMYWYQQKSSQAPKLLFHYYDKDFNNEADTPDNFQSRRPNTSFCFLDIRSPGLGDTAMYLCATSRDFKGAYGYTFGSGTRLTVV.

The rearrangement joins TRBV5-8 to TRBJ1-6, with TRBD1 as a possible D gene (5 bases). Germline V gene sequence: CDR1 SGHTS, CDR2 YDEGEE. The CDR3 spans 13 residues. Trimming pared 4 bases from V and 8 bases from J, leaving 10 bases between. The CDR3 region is CASSLDRDSPLHF. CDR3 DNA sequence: TGTGCCAGCAGCCTAGACAGAGATTCACCCCTCCACTTT.

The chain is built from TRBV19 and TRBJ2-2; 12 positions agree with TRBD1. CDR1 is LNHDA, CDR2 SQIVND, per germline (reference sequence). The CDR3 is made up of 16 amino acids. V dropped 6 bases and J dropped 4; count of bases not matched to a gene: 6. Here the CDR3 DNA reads TGTGCCAGTAGATTCGGGACAGGGGGCAGCACCGGGGAGCTGTTTTTT. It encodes CASRFGTGGSTGELFF.

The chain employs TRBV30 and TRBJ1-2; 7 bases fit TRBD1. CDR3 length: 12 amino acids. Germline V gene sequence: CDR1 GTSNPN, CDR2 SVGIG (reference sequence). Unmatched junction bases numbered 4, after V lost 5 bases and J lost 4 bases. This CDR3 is CAWADRAYGYTF. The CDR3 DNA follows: TGTGCCTGGGCTGACAGGGCCTATGGCTACACCTTC.

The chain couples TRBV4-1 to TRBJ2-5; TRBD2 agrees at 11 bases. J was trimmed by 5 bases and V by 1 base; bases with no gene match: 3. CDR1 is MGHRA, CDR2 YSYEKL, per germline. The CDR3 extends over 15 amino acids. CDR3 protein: CASSQGLAGRETQYF. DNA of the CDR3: TGCGCCAGCAGCCAAGGACTAGCGGGGAGGGAGACCCAGTACTTC.

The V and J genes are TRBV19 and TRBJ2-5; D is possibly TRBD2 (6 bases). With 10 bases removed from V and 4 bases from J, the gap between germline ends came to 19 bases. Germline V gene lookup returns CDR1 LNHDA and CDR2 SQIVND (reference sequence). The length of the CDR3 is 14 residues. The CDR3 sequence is CATSGGAAGETQYF. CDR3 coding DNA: TGTGCCACCAGCGGAGGGGCGGCGGGAGAGACCCAGTACTTC.

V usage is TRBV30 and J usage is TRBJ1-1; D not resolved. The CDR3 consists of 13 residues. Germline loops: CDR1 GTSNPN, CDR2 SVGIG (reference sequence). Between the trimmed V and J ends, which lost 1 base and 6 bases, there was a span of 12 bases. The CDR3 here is CAWSGTYPAEAFF. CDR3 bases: TGTGCCTGGAGTGGGACTTATCCGGCTGAAGCTTTCTTT.

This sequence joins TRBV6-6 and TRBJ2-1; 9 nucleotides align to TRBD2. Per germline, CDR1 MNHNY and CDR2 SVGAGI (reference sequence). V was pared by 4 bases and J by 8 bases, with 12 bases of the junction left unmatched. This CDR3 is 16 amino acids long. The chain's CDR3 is CASSSPLGRGGDEQFF. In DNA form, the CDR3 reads TGTGCCAGCAGTTCGCCTCTGGGGCGGGGGGGAGATGAGCAGTTCTTC.

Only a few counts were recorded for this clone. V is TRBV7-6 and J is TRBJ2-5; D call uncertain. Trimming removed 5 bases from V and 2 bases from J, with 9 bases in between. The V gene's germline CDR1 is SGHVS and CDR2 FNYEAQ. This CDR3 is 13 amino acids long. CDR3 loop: CASSTDKQETQYF. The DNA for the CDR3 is TGTGCCAGCAGCACCGACAAACAAGAGACCCAGTACTTC.

The CDR3 DNA is TGTGCCAGCAGTTCCACCGGGACAGGGGGCTCCTACGAGCAGTACGTC. It translates to CASSSTGTGGSYEQYV. V is TRBV6-2 or TRBV6-3 and J is TRBJ2-7; 11 nucleotides match TRBD1. J gave up 0 bases and V 4 bases, and 5 bases lay outside the gene matches. The CDR3 has 16 residues. CDR1 and CDR2 (germline): MNHEY, SVGEGT.

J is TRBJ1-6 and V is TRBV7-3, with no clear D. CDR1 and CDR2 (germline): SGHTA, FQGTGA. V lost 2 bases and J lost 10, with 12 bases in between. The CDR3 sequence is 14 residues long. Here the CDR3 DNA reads TGTGCCAGCAGCTTAGACGGCAGCCGATCACCCCTCCACTTT. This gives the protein CASSLDGSRSPLHF.

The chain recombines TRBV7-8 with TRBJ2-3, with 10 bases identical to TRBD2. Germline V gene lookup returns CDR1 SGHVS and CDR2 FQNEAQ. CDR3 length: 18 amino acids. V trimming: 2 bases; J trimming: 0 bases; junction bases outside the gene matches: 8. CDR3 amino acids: CASSLSGGAAVSTDTQYF. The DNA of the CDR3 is TGTGCCAGCAGCTTAAGCGGGGGGGCCGCCGTGAGCACAGATACGCAGTATTTT.

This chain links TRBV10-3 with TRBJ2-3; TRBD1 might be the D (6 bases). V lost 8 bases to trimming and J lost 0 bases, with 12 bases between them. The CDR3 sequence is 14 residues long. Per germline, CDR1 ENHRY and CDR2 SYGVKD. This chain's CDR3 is CAIGSGVSTDTQYF. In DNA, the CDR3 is TGTGCCATCGGGTCAGGGGTGAGCACAGATACGCAGTATTTT.

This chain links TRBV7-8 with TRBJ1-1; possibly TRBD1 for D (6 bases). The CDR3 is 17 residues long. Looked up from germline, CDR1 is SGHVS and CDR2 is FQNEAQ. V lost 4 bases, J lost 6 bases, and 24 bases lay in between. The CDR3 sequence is CASSSTWGANSIAEAFF. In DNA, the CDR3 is TGTGCCAGCAGCTCGACCTGGGGGGCCAACAGTATCGCTGAAGCTTTCTTT. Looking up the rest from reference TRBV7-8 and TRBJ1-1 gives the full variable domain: GAGVSQSPRYKVAKRGQDVALRCDPISGHVSLFWYQQALGQGPEFLTYFQNEAQLDKSGLPSDRFFAERPEGSVSTLKIQRTQQEDSAVYLCASSSTWGANSIAEAFFGQGTRLTVV.

The CDR3 bases are TGTGCCAGTAGTAAGGGGGGCGCCGGTGGAAACACCATATATTTT. Translated, it gives CASSKGGAGGNTIYF. The genes are TRBV19 and TRBJ1-3; the D gene is possibly TRBD1 (6 bases). Germline CDR1 and CDR2: LNHDA and SQIVND (reference sequence). The CDR3 is 15 amino acids. Trimming cost V 4 bases and J 3 bases, with 13 bases left between them.